This T cell receptor (beta chain) derives from a study of blood T cell repertoires in COVID-19. Study details: PBMCs, B-cell-depleted T cells, or T cells were the source of the cDNA or gDNA that made up the material.

Profiled with immunoSEQ multiplex PCR; TCRdb holds only in-frame clones, not every one. This table has about 220,000 clones, approximately 80% appearing once. Trimming took 6 bases from V and 3 from J, leaving 13 bases between them. CDR3 size: 14 residues. In germline, CDR1 is MNHEY, CDR2 SVGAGI. The chain employs TRBV6-5 and TRBJ2-3; possible D gene TRBD1, 6 bases. This receptor was taken from a man in his fifties with active or convalescent COVID-19. Sequencing was carried out using peripheral blood. The CDR3 loop is CASRHSGDTDTQYF. CDR3 in DNA: TGTGCCAGCAGGCACTCAGGGGATACAGATACGCAGTATTTT.